Listed here are 21 T cell receptor beta chains from one sample, sequenced in a study of a mutant IDH1 vaccine in newly diagnosed glioma. Specified time point: week 23, last vaccination. It was 300 ug of mutant IDH1 20-mer peptide that made up each vaccine dose, given with topical imiquimod. The assay was immunoSEQ multiplex PCR, and TCRdb's table has in-frame clones only and misses some. The sample has over 50,000 clones; 84% are singletons. These receptors have no identified antigens. The input for sequencing was PBMCs, taken from a glioma patient whose treatment included an IDH1 peptide vaccine. Receptor source: a man aged 18 to 29 with glioma.

The chain has TRBV6-6 and TRBJ2-7; 8 positions match TRBD1. Per the germline V gene, CDR1 is MNHNY and CDR2 is SVGAGI (reference sequence). The junction had 8 bases not matched to a gene; V was cut back by 6 bases and J by 7 bases. The CDR3 covers 13 residues. CDR3 in amino acids: CASRNQGAKEQYF. CDR3 coding DNA: TGTGCCAGCAGAAATCAGGGGGCGAAGGAGCAGTACTTC.

The genes are TRBV9 and TRBJ1-3; no clear D. Trimming removed 4 bases from V and 0 bases from J, with 11 bases in between. CDR3 size: 15 residues. Germline V gene lookup returns CDR1 SGDLS and CDR2 YYNGEE. Here the CDR3 reads CASSPRDGSGNTIYF. The CDR3 DNA reads TGTGCCAGCAGCCCAAGGGATGGCTCTGGAAACACCATATATTTT. Filled out from reference TRBV9 and TRBJ1-3, the complete variable domain reads DSGVTQTPKHLITATGQRVTLRCSPRSGDLSVYWYQQSLDQGLQFLIQYYNGEERAKGNILERFSAQQFPDLHSELNLSSLELGDSALYFCASSPRDGSGNTIYFGEGSWLTVV.

The chain joins TRBV28 to TRBJ2-3, with a tentative D call TRBD2 (5 bases). This CDR3 is 15 amino acids long. Looked up from germline, CDR1 is MDHEN and CDR2 is SYDVKM. V was clipped by 7 bases and J by 6 bases, with 20 bases between them. The DNA of the CDR3 is TGTGCCAGCATTTACGGCCCGGAGGAATCGGATACGCAGTATTTT. It specifies CASIYGPEESDTQYF.

J is TRBJ2-5 and V is TRBV18, with TRBD2 matching over 7 bases. The J segment lost 1 base and the V segment lost 0 bases, leaving 5 bases of the junction unmatched. Germline V gene lookup returns CDR1 KGHSH and CDR2 LQKENI. The CDR3 length is 16 residues. The CDR3 region has the DNA TGTGCCAGCTCACCACCGGGACTAACAGGCCAAGAGACCCAGTACTTC. Translating it yields CASSPPGLTGQETQYF. Together with reference TRBV18 and TRBJ2-5, the CDR3 gives the full variable domain: NAGVMQNPRHLVRRRGQEARLRCSPMKGHSHVYWYRQLPEEGLKFMVYLQKENIIDESGMPKERFSAEFPKEGPSILRIQQVVRGDSAAYFCASSPPGLTGQETQYFGPGTRLLVL.

By sample fraction, this clone is medium-sized (0.01 to 0.1%). This chain joins TRBV4-1 and TRBJ1-2; D is unresolved. The length of the CDR3 is 15 residues. Germline V gene lookup returns CDR1 MGHRA and CDR2 YSYEKL. Trimming removed 0 bases at V and 8 bases at J, with 16 bases between. CDR3 in amino acids: CASSQERSLSEGYTF. The CDR3 DNA follows: TGCGCCAGCAGCCAAGAGCGGTCCCTTTCGGAAGGCTACACCTTC.

This rearrangement joins TRBV13 to TRBJ2-7; no firm D call. In germline, CDR1 is PRHDT, CDR2 FYEKMQ (reference sequence). CDR3 length equals 13 residues. Trimming removed 3 bases at V and 0 bases at J, with 6 bases between. This CDR3 reads CASSFQVSYEQYF. DNA of the CDR3: TGTGCCAGCAGCTTTCAGGTCTCCTACGAGCAGTACTTC.

This chain joins TRBV4-1 and TRBJ2-3; D is undetermined. Looked up from germline, CDR1 is MGHRA and CDR2 is YSYEKL. Trimming left V 4 bases short and J 0 bases short, with 14 bases between. This CDR3 spans 16 amino acids. CDR3 sequence reads: CASSPRWLGSTDTQYF. CDR3 DNA: TGCGCCAGCAGCCCCCGGTGGTTAGGGAGCACAGATACGCAGTATTTT.

The chain has TRBV2 and TRBJ1-5, with D possibly being TRBD1 (6 bases). This CDR3 has 15 amino acids. The germline gives CDR1 SNHLY, CDR2 FYNNEI. With 1 base removed from V and 4 bases from J, the gap between germline ends came to 11 bases. CDR3 sequence: CASSEEGGPNQPQHF. The CDR3 nucleotides are TGTGCCAGCAGTGAAGAGGGGGGGCCTAATCAGCCCCAGCATTTT.

The chain is built from TRBV7-8 and TRBJ1-6, with D uncertain. The CDR3 has 15 residues. Germline-derived CDR1 and CDR2 are SGHVS and FQNEAQ. V was pared by 3 bases and J by 4 bases, with 10 bases between. The CDR3 sequence: CASSFSGPYNSPLHF. CDR3 nucleotide sequence: TGTGCCAGCAGCTTTAGCGGGCCTTATAATTCACCCCTCCACTTT.

The J gene is TRBJ2-7, the V gene TRBV7-2; 13 bases line up with TRBD2. The germline CDR1 and CDR2 sequences are SGHTA and FQGNSA. The V segment lost 5 bases and the J segment 6 bases; nucleotides outside the gene matches: 4. This CDR3 contains 14 residues. For the CDR3, the DNA is TGTGCCAGCAGCCCCGGACTAGCGGGGGTCGAGCAGTACTTC. Its translation: CASSPGLAGVEQYF.

V usage is TRBV18 and J usage is TRBJ1-1; 8 bases match TRBD1. Germline V gives CDR1 KGHSH, CDR2 LQKENI. V was pared by 4 bases and J by 1 base, with 5 bases of the junction left unmatched. This CDR3 is built from 15 residues. The CDR3 nucleotides read TGTGCCAGCTCACAGGACAGGGATGGGAACACTGAAGCTTTCTTT. Translated, it gives CASSQDRDGNTEAFF.

This clone has a single count. V gene TRBV30 combines with J gene TRBJ2-1; D gene ambiguous. V was shortened by 3 bases and J by 10 bases, with 7 bases between the two germline ends. The CDR3 is made up of 10 amino acids. Germline V gene lookup returns CDR1 GTSNPN and CDR2 SVGIG (reference sequence). DNA for the CDR3: TGTGCCTGGAGCCGAAAGGAGCAGTTCTTC. This codes for CAWSRKEQFF.

The chain is built from TRBV9 and TRBJ1-2, with D maybe TRBD1 (6 bases). CDR3 length: 15 amino acids. Germline values: CDR1 SGDLS, CDR2 YYNGEE. Trimming stripped 4 bases from V and 3 bases from J, with 16 bases between. CDR3 residues: CASSPGMGADYGYTF. The CDR3 bases are TGTGCCAGCAGCCCAGGTATGGGGGCAGACTATGGCTACACCTTC.

The chain couples TRBV4-1 to TRBJ2-7; 7 bases line up with TRBD2. The germline gives CDR1 MGHRA, CDR2 YSYEKL. This CDR3 comprises 16 residues. After removal of 1 base from V and 0 bases from J, the junction contained 6 bases not matched to a gene. The DNA for the CDR3 is TGCGCCAGCAGCCAAGTGGTAGCGGGCGACTCCTACGAGCAGTACTTC. Its protein product is CASSQVVAGDSYEQYF.

The V gene is TRBV30, the J gene TRBJ1-4, with a weak D call TRBD1 (6 bases). Germline loops: CDR1 GTSNPN, CDR2 SVGIG (reference sequence). The CDR3 contains 16 residues. V was shortened by 0 bases and J by 2 bases, with 13 bases between the two germline ends. The CDR3 DNA sequence: TGTGCCTGGAGTGTATCCCGGACAGCTACTAATGAAAAACTGTTTTTT. Its protein product is CAWSVSRTATNEKLFF.

In its sample, this clone was seen once. The rearrangement joins TRBV12-5 to TRBJ2-1; D is unclear. Germline V gives CDR1 LGHNT, CDR2 FRNRAP. This CDR3 has 11 amino acids. Trimming removed 5 bases from V and 4 bases from J, with 3 bases in between. The CDR3 here is CASGEYNEQFF. CDR3 sequence (DNA): TGTGCTAGTGGTGAATACAATGAGCAGTTCTTC.

The chain uses TRBV27 and TRBJ2-6, with TRBD1 matching 9 bases. The CDR3 covers 19 residues. The germline gives CDR1 MNHEY, CDR2 SMNVEV (reference sequence). V lost 5 bases to trimming and J lost 0 bases; unmatched junction nucleotides: 11. The CDR3 coding sequence is TGTGCCAGCAGTCCAACGACAGGGGGTCCACTCTCTGGGGCCAACGTCCTGACTTTC. Its translation: CASSPTTGGPLSGANVLTF. The complete variable domain, with remaining parts taken from reference TRBV27 and TRBJ2-6, reads EAQVTQNPRYLITVTGKKLTVTCSQNMNHEYMSWYRQDPGLGLRQIYYSMNVEVTDKGDVPEGYKVSRKEKRNFPLILESPSPNQTSLYFCASSPTTGGPLSGANVLTFGAGSRLTVL.

The chain combines TRBV4-1 with TRBJ2-2; perhaps TRBD2 as D (6 bases). The germline V and J ends were trimmed by 1 base and 4 bases, with 19 bases remaining between them. CDR1 and CDR2 from the germline V gene are MGHRA and YSYEKL. The CDR3 totals 18 residues. CDR3 amino acids: CASSQAGDGGWRTGELFF. The CDR3, as DNA: TGCGCCAGCAGCCAAGCGGGGGACGGGGGTTGGCGCACCGGGGAGCTGTTTTTT.

Only one count was recorded for this clone. This chain joins TRBV5-1 and TRBJ1-1, with no clear D. Trimming left V 0 bases short and J 2 bases short, with 8 bases between. Looked up from germline, CDR1 is SGHRS and CDR2 is YFSETQ. This CDR3 comprises 14 residues. The CDR3 region has the DNA TGCGCCAGCAGCTTGGGCGGGTTCAACACTGAAGCTTTCTTT. Translation gives CASSLGGFNTEAFF. Based on the CDR3 plus reference TRBV5-1 and TRBJ1-1, the full variable domain is KAGVTQTPRYLIKTRGQQVTLSCSPISGHRSVSWYQQTPGQGLQFLFEYFSETQRNKGNFPGRFSGRQFSNSRSEMNVSTLELGDSALYLCASSLGGFNTEAFFGQGTRLTVV.

This rearrangement joins TRBV7-9 to TRBJ2-1; 8 nucleotides match TRBD2. V lost 5 bases, J lost 10 bases, and 13 bases stayed unmatched. In germline, CDR1 is SEHNR, CDR2 FQNEAQ (reference sequence). The length of the CDR3 is 15 residues. The CDR3 region is CASSPQREIFREQFF. CDR3 DNA: TGTGCCAGCAGCCCCCAGCGGGAGATTTTCCGGGAGCAGTTCTTC.

V gene TRBV5-1 combines with J gene TRBJ1-1, with D maybe TRBD1 (5 bases). Trimming took 4 bases from V and 1 from J, leaving 11 bases between them. The V gene's germline CDR1 is SGHRS and CDR2 YFSETQ. This CDR3 has 14 amino acids. The CDR3 region has the DNA TGCGCCAGCAGCATACAGGATGGGAACACTGAAGCTTTCTTT. Amino acids: CASSIQDGNTEAFF. Together with reference TRBV5-1 and TRBJ1-1, the CDR3 gives the full variable domain: KAGVTQTPRYLIKTRGQQVTLSCSPISGHRSVSWYQQTPGQGLQFLFEYFSETQRNKGNFPGRFSGRQFSNSRSEMNVSTLELGDSALYLCASSIQDGNTEAFFGQGTRLTVV.